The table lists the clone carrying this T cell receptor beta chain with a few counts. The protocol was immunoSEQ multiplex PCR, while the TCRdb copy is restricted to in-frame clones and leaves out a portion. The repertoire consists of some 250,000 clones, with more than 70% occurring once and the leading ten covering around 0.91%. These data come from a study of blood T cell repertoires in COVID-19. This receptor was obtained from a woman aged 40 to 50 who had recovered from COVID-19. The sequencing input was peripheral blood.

The CDR3: CASSSQGVNQPQHF. The CDR3 nucleotides read TGTGCCAGTAGTAGTCAGGGGGTCAATCAGCCCCAGCATTTT. The rearrangement uses TRBV19 and TRBJ1-5, with 7 bases fitting TRBD1. The CDR3 extends over 14 amino acids. J lost 3 bases, V lost 4 bases, and 3 bases had no gene match. Per germline, CDR1 LNHDA and CDR2 SQIVND (reference sequence).